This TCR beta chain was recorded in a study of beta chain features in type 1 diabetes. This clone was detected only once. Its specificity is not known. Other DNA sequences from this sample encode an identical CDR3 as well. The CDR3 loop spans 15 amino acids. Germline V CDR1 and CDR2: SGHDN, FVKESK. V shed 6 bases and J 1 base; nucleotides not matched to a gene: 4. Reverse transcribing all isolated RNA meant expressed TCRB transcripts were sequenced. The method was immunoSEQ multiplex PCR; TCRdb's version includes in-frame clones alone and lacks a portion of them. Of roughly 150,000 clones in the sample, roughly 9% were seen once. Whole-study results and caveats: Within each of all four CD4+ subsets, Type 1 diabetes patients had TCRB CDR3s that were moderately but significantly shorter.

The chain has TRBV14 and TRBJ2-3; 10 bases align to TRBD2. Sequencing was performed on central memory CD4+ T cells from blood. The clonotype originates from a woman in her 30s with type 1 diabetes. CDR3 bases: TGTGCCAGCAGTCCCAGCGGGAGGGGCACAGATACGCAGTATTTT. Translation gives CASSPSGRGTDTQYF.